These T cell receptor beta chains were read from a single sample in a study of cytotoxic CD8 clonotypes in ibrutinib-treated CLL. Repertoires were generated with immunoSEQ multiplex PCR, while TCRdb's copy carries only in-frame clones and drops some. The data contain a few hundred thousand clones, 80% of them singletons. Material: PBMCs, obtained before ibrutinib treatment. The receptor set was obtained from a human donor with chronic lymphocytic leukemia. The CDR3 runs from the conserved cysteine through the conserved F or W. D genes are given only for firm matches. A clone size is listed for some rows: how often the clone was seen (once, few, many), or a class if it is expanded.

>TRBV11-2|.|TRBJ1-2|.|13
CATTRGAPYGYTF
TGTGCCACCACGCGGGGGGCCCCTTATGGCTACACCTTC
>TRBV29-1|.|TRBJ2-5|.|14
CSVAWPYTQETQYF
TGCAGCGTTGCTTGGCCCTATACTCAAGAGACCCAGTACTTC
>TRBV5-1|.|TRBJ1-2|.|16
CASSLATRSPNYGYTF
TGCGCCAGCAGCCTGGCGACAAGGTCTCCTAACTATGGCTACACCTTC
>TRBV25-1|TRBD1|TRBJ2-3|few|13
CASSVVWDRTQYF
TGTGCCAGCAGTGTGGTTTGGGACAGGACGCAGTATTTT
>TRBV7-7|.|TRBJ2-2|.|13
CASSASVTGELFF
TGTGCCAGCAGCGCTAGCGTCACCGGGGAGCTGTTTTTT
>TRBV11-3|.|TRBJ2-1|few|17
CASSPPRERTTYNEQFF
TGTGCCAGCAGCCCTCCTCGGGAGCGGACAACTTACAATGAGCAGTTCTTC
>TRBV4-3|TRBD1|TRBJ1-3|once|16
CASSQNNRGSGNTIYF
TGCGCCAGCAGCCAAAACAACAGGGGATCTGGAAACACCATATATTTT
>TRBV18|TRBD1|TRBJ2-2|.|15
CASSSADRGTGELFF
TGTGCCAGCTCGTCTGCGGACAGGGGCACCGGGGAGCTGTTTTTT
>TRBV7-2|.|TRBJ2-5|.|13
CASSSVGWETQYF
TGTGCCAGCAGCTCTGTGGGTTGGGAGACCCAGTACTTC
>TRBV2|TRBD2|TRBJ2-1|.|15
CASPPGLAIYNEQFF
TGTGCCAGCCCACCGGGACTAGCGATCTACAATGAGCAGTTCTTC
>TRBV18|.|TRBJ1-3|.|17
CASSPIRGGSSGNTIYF
TGTGCCAGCTCACCAATTAGAGGGGGAAGCTCTGGAAACACCATATATTTT
>TRBV27|.|TRBJ2-7|.|16
CASSSRPGAVFYEQYF
TGTGCCAGCAGTTCCCGACCAGGGGCGGTATTCTACGAGCAGTACTTC
>TRBV19|.|TRBJ1-2|.|14
CASSTDRHYSGYTF
TGTGCCAGTAGTACCGACAGGCACTATTCGGGCTACACCTTC
>TRBV5-1|TRBD2|TRBJ2-7|.|15
CASSTGLAGTYEQYF
TGCGCCAGCAGCACCGGACTAGCGGGAACCTACGAGCAGTACTTC
>TRBV4-1|.|TRBJ2-2|.|17
CASSQAAGEGLYGELFF
TGCGCCAGCAGCCAAGCGGCAGGAGAGGGTTTATACGGGGAGCTGTTTTTT
>TRBV25-1|.|TRBJ1-5|.|14
CASSEGASHQPQHF
TGTGCCAGCAGTGAAGGAGCTAGTCATCAGCCCCAGCATTTT
>TRBV7-8|TRBD2|TRBJ2-7|.|16
CASSFYFSGRGYEQYF
TGTGCCAGCAGCTTCTACTTTAGCGGGAGAGGCTACGAGCAGTACTTC
>TRBV11-3|.|TRBJ2-2|.|18
CASSFAPWRGPHTGELFF
TGTGCCAGCAGCTTCGCCCCCTGGAGGGGGCCACACACCGGGGAGCTGTTTTTT
>TRBV5-6|.|TRBJ2-4|.|18
CASSPSRQGLGQRNIQYF
TGTGCCAGCAGCCCGAGTCGACAGGGACTGGGACAAAGGAACATTCAGTACTTC
>TRBV19|TRBD2|TRBJ2-7|.|13
CASSPGRNYEQYF
TGTGCCAGTAGTCCCGGGAGGAACTACGAGCAGTACTTC
>TRBV6-1|TRBD1|TRBJ2-7|.|14
CASSERDRGYEQYF
TGTGCCAGCAGTGAGAGGGACAGGGGTTACGAGCAGTACTTC
>TRBV9|.|TRBJ2-1|.|17
CASSVRGREQGGNEQFF
TGTGCCAGCAGCGTACGAGGGCGGGAACAAGGGGGCAATGAGCAGTTCTTC
>TRBV5-1|.|TRBJ2-7|once|15
CASSPAGQTTSEQYF
TGCGCCAGCAGCCCCGCGGGACAGACCACCTCCGAGCAGTACTTC
>TRBV4-3|.|TRBJ2-1|.|15
CASSQVAYFGNEQFF
TGCGCCAGCAGCCAAGTTGCCTATTTTGGGAATGAGCAGTTCTTC
>TRBV15|TRBD2|TRBJ2-1|.|17
CATSRGLAGGPGNEQFF
TGTGCCACCAGCAGGGGACTAGCGGGAGGGCCCGGCAATGAGCAGTTCTTC
>TRBV4-3|.|TRBJ1-1|once|15
CASSQVSQAYTEAFF
TGCGCCAGCAGCCAAGTCTCCCAGGCGTACACTGAAGCTTTCTTT
>TRBV5-6|.|TRBJ2-5|.|13
CASTTTVQETQYF
TGTGCCAGCACCACGACAGTACAAGAGACCCAGTACTTC
>TRBV11-2|.|TRBJ1-1|.|15
CASSLYVAGWTEAFF
TGTGCCAGCAGCTTATATGTGGCCGGGTGGACTGAAGCTTTCTTT
>TRBV4-1|.|TRBJ2-3|.|15
CASSQVRLATDTQYF
TGCGCCAGCAGCCAAGTTCGGCTAGCGACAGATACGCAGTATTTT
>TRBV9|.|TRBJ1-3|.|13
CASSTTIGNTIYF
TGTGCCAGCAGCACCACGATCGGAAACACCATATATTTT
>TRBV28|.|TRBJ2-1|once|17
CASSFLWQRAGYNEQFF
TGTGCCAGCAGTTTTCTGTGGCAGAGGGCGGGTTACAATGAGCAGTTCTTC
>TRBV2|.|TRBJ2-6|.|15
CASSLGGSGANVLTF
TGTGCCAGCAGTTTAGGTGGGTCCGGGGCCAACGTCCTGACTTTC
>TRBV27|.|TRBJ2-4|.|14
CASIKLDGKNIQYF
TGTGCCAGCATTAAACTAGATGGCAAAAACATTCAGTACTTC
>TRBV5-1|TRBD2|TRBJ2-6|.|19
CASSLALAGGISGANVLTF
TGCGCCAGCAGCCTCGCACTAGCGGGAGGGATCTCTGGGGCCAACGTCCTGACTTTC
>TRBV7-9|.|TRBJ1-1|.|14
CASSHQDRNTEAFF
TGTGCCAGCAGCCACCAGGACCGTAACACTGAAGCTTTCTTT
>TRBV9|.|TRBJ2-7|.|14
CASSVGDQSYEQYF
TGTGCCAGCAGCGTAGGGGATCAATCCTACGAGCAGTACTTC
>TRBV9|TRBD1|TRBJ1-1|few|14
CASSGGGGYTEAFF
TGTGCCAGCAGCGGAGGGGGCGGTTACACTGAAGCTTTCTTT
>TRBV4-3|.|TRBJ2-1|.|13
CASSHDLYDEQFF
TGCGCCAGCAGCCACGACCTGTACGATGAGCAGTTCTTC
>TRBV28|TRBD2|TRBJ2-1|.|13
CASSMGLNNEQFF
TGTGCCAGCAGTATGGGACTAAACAATGAGCAGTTCTTC
>TRBV4-3|.|TRBJ1-5|few|14
CASSQVVFGQPQHF
TGCGCCAGCAGCCAAGTTGTATTCGGTCAGCCCCAGCATTTT
>TRBV18|TRBD2|TRBJ2-5|.|15
CASSPREGPRETQYF
TGTGCCAGCTCACCACGGGAGGGCCCTCGAGAGACCCAGTACTTC
>TRBV6-6|.|TRBJ2-1|.|12
CASSPVDNEQFF
TGTGCCAGCAGTCCTGTTGACAATGAGCAGTTCTTC
>TRBV4-1|.|TRBJ2-1|few|17
CASSQGRARGSYNEQFF
TGCGCCAGCAGCCAAGGTCGCGCCAGGGGCTCCTACAATGAGCAGTTCTTC
>TRBV5-1|TRBD2|TRBJ2-7|.|17
CASSSVLAGGIGYEQYF
TGCGCCAGCAGCTCCGTCCTAGCGGGAGGCATCGGCTACGAGCAGTACTTC
>TRBV29-1|TRBD2|TRBJ2-1|once|13
CSVGGGSYNEQFF
TGCAGCGTTGGCGGGGGCTCCTACAATGAGCAGTTCTTC
>TRBV9|.|TRBJ2-6|.|16
CASSAMTYSGANVLTF
TGTGCCAGCAGCGCTATGACCTACTCTGGGGCCAACGTCCTGACTTTC
>TRBV7-9|.|TRBJ1-2|.|12
CATRSGLVGYTF
TGTGCCACTAGATCAGGGTTGGTTGGCTACACCTTC
>TRBV7-2|.|TRBJ2-5|.|13
CASSPPHQETQYF
TGTGCCAGTAGTCCTCCGCACCAAGAGACCCAGTACTTC
>TRBV28|.|TRBJ2-7|few|14
CASRPGLGPYEQYF
TGTGCCAGCAGACCGGGGCTGGGACCCTACGAGCAGTACTTC
>TRBV6-5|TRBD1|TRBJ1-2|few|15
CASSRGTGGFYGYTF
TGTGCCAGCAGTCGGGGGACAGGGGGCTTCTATGGCTACACCTTC
>TRBV7-6|.|TRBJ2-2|once|14
CASSLTTNTGELFF
TGTGCCAGCAGCCTGACAACGAACACCGGGGAGCTGTTTTTT
>TRBV7-6|.|TRBJ1-2|few|13
CASSPGGYGGYTF
TGTGCCAGCAGCCCTGGCGGGTATGGGGGCTACACCTTC
>TRBV4-3|TRBD2|TRBJ2-1|.|15
CASSQDSGSWYEQFF
TGCGCCAGCAGCCAAGATAGCGGGAGCTGGTATGAGCAGTTCTTC
>TRBV2|TRBD1|TRBJ1-2|.|15
CASSYSRTGAYGYTF
TGTGCCAGCAGTTATTCTCGGACAGGGGCCTATGGCTACACCTTC
>TRBV7-8|.|TRBJ2-3|.|13
CASSLGVTDTQYF
TGTGCCAGCAGCTTAGGGGTGACAGATACGCAGTATTTT
>TRBV6-1|.|TRBJ2-1|.|15
CASRTGGRSYNEQFF
TGTGCCAGCAGAACAGGTGGACGCTCCTACAATGAGCAGTTCTTC
>TRBV7-2|TRBD2|TRBJ2-3|.|15
CASRRTSGSTDTQYF
TGTGCCAGCAGGAGGACTAGCGGGAGCACAGATACGCAGTATTTT
>TRBV6-6|.|TRBJ1-1|.|13
CASSVTGATEAFF
TGTGCCAGCAGCGTGACAGGAGCCACTGAAGCTTTCTTT